A selection of T cell receptor beta chains follows, all from one sample in a study of cytomegalovirus exposure and HLA in healthy donors. The table came from immunoSEQ multiplex PCR; TCRdb's copy has only in-frame clones and leaves some out. The sample records about 140,000 clones, roughly four fifths being singletons. What was sequenced was PBMCs. The receptors were gathered from a woman in her thirties or forties in good health and CMV-seronegative. Both conserved end residues are part of each CDR3. Each record gives: J gene, V gene, D gene, clone size, CDR3 DNA, CDR3 protein. D genes are given only for firm matches. Clone size is shown for a subset of rows, as once, few, many or a class of expanded clone.

TRBJ2-1 TRBV29-1 TRBD2 once TGCAGCGTTGTCGGGGGGGAGGGCCAGATCTTC CSVVGGEGQIF
TRBJ2-1 TRBV4-3 NA once TGCGCCAGCAGCCAAGCATACAATGAGCAGTTCTTC CASSQAYNEQFF
TRBJ2-2 TRBV7-9 NA NA TGTGCCAGCAGCTTAAGTTTCGCTCAGGGCGACGGGGAGCTGTTTTTT CASSLSFAQGDGELFF
TRBJ1-5 TRBV2 NA once TGTGCCAGCAGTGGGGGGGGACCTTATCAGCCCCAGCATTTT CASSGGGPYQPQHF
TRBJ2-1 TRBV19 NA few TGTGCCAGTAGTATATCAGCGGCAAATGAGCAGTTCTTC CASSISAANEQFF
TRBJ2-1 TRBV6-5 NA NA TGTGCCAGCAGTTACCGATCGACAGCTTCCTACAATGAGCAGTTCTTC CASSYRSTASYNEQFF
TRBJ2-5 TRBV6-1 NA NA TGTGCCAGCAGCGATGGAGGGGCCGGAGAGACCCAGTACTTC CASSDGGAGETQYF
TRBJ2-3 TRBV7-2 TRBD2 NA TGTGCCAGCAGCTCCACAGCGGGAGGCCCAGATACGCAGTATTTT CASSSTAGGPDTQYF
TRBJ2-3 TRBV19 NA NA TGTGCCAGTAGTAAGGTAGCGGAGCCCAGGGATACGCAGTATTTT CASSKVAEPRDTQYF
TRBJ2-3 TRBV19 TRBD2 NA TGTGCCAGTAGTATCTATAGGACTAGCGGAGATACGCAGTATTTT CASSIYRTSGDTQYF
TRBJ1-2 TRBV11-2 NA NA TGTGCCAGCAGCTCCAGCTATGGCTACACCTTC CASSSSYGYTF
TRBJ2-1 TRBV27 TRBD2 NA TGTGCCAGCAGTCTCGGACTAGCGTACTCCAATGAGCAGTTCTTC CASSLGLAYSNEQFF
TRBJ2-1 TRBV4-2 NA NA TGTGCCAGCAGCCAAGAGTCGAGTTACCCCTACAATGAGCAGTTCTTC CASSQESSYPYNEQFF
TRBJ2-3 TRBV30 NA once TGTGCCTGGAGTGTACAAGATACGCAGTATTTT CAWSVQDTQYF
TRBJ1-2 TRBV19 NA NA TGTGCCAGTAGTACCCCAACAGGGTCGGATGGCTACACCTTC CASSTPTGSDGYTF
TRBJ2-3 TRBV2 TRBD1 NA TGTGCCAGCATAGGGACAGGGATCACAGATACGCAGTATTTT CASIGTGITDTQYF
TRBJ1-5 TRBV7-2 TRBD1 NA TGTGCCAGCAGCCTGACAGGGGTTCAGCCCCAGCATTTT CASSLTGVQPQHF
TRBJ1-1 TRBV12-5 NA NA TGTGCTAGTGGGAGAGATATGAACACTGAAGCTTTCTTT CASGRDMNTEAFF
TRBJ1-3 TRBV7-9 TRBD1 NA TGTGCCAGCAGTTGGGACAGGGGATTTGGAAACACCATATATTTT CASSWDRGFGNTIYF
TRBJ1-2 TRBV6-5 NA NA TGTGCCAGCAGTTACAGGGGCATCGGCTATGGCTACACCTTC CASSYRGIGYGYTF
TRBJ1-5 TRBV2 NA NA TGTGCCAGCAGTGATAGGGCCAGGGGTGAGCCCCAGCATTTT CASSDRARGEPQHF
TRBJ1-3 TRBV28 NA once TGTGCCAGCAGGACAGATATTTCCTCTGGAAACACCATATATTTT CASRTDISSGNTIYF
TRBJ2-7 TRBV29-1 NA NA TGCAGCGTTCTGCGGTACAGGTCAAGGCACGAGCAGTACTTC CSVLRYRSRHEQYF
TRBJ1-2 TRBV19 TRBD1 NA TGTGCCAGTACAATTCCCCCCGCGCCGGGACAGGGGGACTATGGCTACACCTTC CASTIPPAPGQGDYGYTF
TRBJ2-1 TRBV27 NA NA TGTGCCAGCAGTTTACTACCAAGCGGCTCCTACAATGAGCAGTTCTTC CASSLLPSGSYNEQFF